This TCR beta chain was retrieved from a study of CD8 T cells in ankylosing spondylitis. TCRdb fed the 5' RACE reads into MiXCR, producing one record per CDR3 protein. The sample carries 200,000 to 250,000 distinct CDR3 sequences, roughly 25% recorded once. The V end lost 6 bases, the J end lost 6 bases, and 22 bases lay between the germline ends. CDR3 length equals 16 residues. Looked up from germline, CDR1 is MNHNS and CDR2 is SASEGT. V and J are TRBV6-1 and TRBJ2-3; no definite D call. The clonotype was recovered from a male donor with ankylosing spondylitis or in good health (not recorded which). The source material was blood, either unsorted or a sorted T cell fraction (not recorded which). The CDR3 region is CASRSNDGFGRDTQYF. The CDR3 nucleotides read TGTGCCAGCAGATCCAACGACGGATTCGGGCGTGATACGCAGTATTTT.